One and the same sample provided the 14 T cell receptor beta chains below, sequenced in a study of cytomegalovirus exposure and HLA in healthy donors. Primers: 60 Vbeta forward and 13 Jbeta reverse. Sequencing used immunoSEQ multiplex PCR; TCRdb keeps in-frame clones, though not all of them. Here the sample spans roughly 170,000 clones, about 81% being singletons. The sequenced material came from PBMCs. Every receptor here comes from a woman in her 30s in good health and CMV-seronegative.

This clone was recorded only once. This chain connects TRBV27 to TRBJ1-5; D is perhaps TRBD1 (6 bases). Per the germline V gene, CDR1 is MNHEY and CDR2 is SMNVEV (reference sequence). The CDR3 sequence is 15 residues long. The V end lost 6 bases, the J end lost 6 bases, and 18 bases lay between the germline ends. The CDR3 is CASSTTGSGIQPQHF. The CDR3 coding sequence is TGTGCCAGCAGCACTACAGGGTCTGGTATTCAGCCCCAGCATTTT.

The chain carries TRBV5-1 and TRBJ2-5, with 9 bases lining up with TRBD1. There are 16 residues in the CDR3. Losses at the gene ends were 3 bases for V and 2 bases for J; bases not matched to a gene: 8. Germline CDR1 is SGHRS and CDR2 is YFSETQ. This CDR3 is CASSSQGARGQETQYF. The DNA for the CDR3 is TGCGCCAGCAGCTCACAGGGGGCGCGGGGGCAAGAGACCCAGTACTTC. The variable domain in full, with the rest retrieved from reference TRBV5-1 and TRBJ2-5, is KAGVTQTPRYLIKTRGQQVTLSCSPISGHRSVSWYQQTPGQGLQFLFEYFSETQRNKGNFPGRFSGRQFSNSRSEMNVSTLELGDSALYLCASSSQGARGQETQYFGPGTRLLVL.

This clone has a handful of counts. The chain links TRBV11-3 to TRBJ2-5; possible D gene TRBD1, 5 bases. V lost 5 bases and J lost 5, with 12 bases in between. The CDR3 is 13 amino acids. Germline V gene lookup returns CDR1 SGHNT and CDR2 YENEEA. CDR3 protein: CASSLRVGETQYF. The CDR3 coding sequence is TGTGCCAGCAGCCTCAGGGTGGGGGAGACCCAGTACTTC.

This clone was seen only once. This chain uses TRBV11-3 with TRBJ2-2, with D possibly being TRBD2 (6 bases). The germline V gene has CDR1 SGHNT and CDR2 YENEEA. This CDR3 is 14 amino acids long. V lost 3 bases to trimming and J lost 2 bases, with 7 bases between them. CDR3 sequence: CASSFGTNTGELFF. As DNA, the CDR3 is TGTGCCAGCAGCTTCGGGACTAACACCGGGGAGCTGTTTTTT.

This rearrangement joins TRBV29-1 to TRBJ2-7; TRBD2 matches 13 bases. The CDR3 is 14 amino acids. Germline-derived CDR1 and CDR2 are SQVTM and ANQGSEA. V lost 4 bases to trimming and J lost 5 bases; unmatched junction nucleotides: 5. The CDR3 here is CSVVGLAGVHEQYF. CDR3 sequence (DNA): TGCAGCGTTGTAGGACTAGCGGGAGTCCACGAGCAGTACTTC.

CDR3 protein: CASSIEGGDFNEQYF. CDR3 bases: TGTGCCAGTAGTATAGAAGGGGGCGATTTCAACGAGCAGTACTTC. The gene calls are TRBV19 and TRBJ2-7; 7 bases agree with TRBD1. This CDR3 is built from 15 residues. V trimming: 0 bases; J trimming: 5 bases; junction bases outside the gene matches: 7. Germline V gene lookup returns CDR1 LNHDA and CDR2 SQIVND (reference sequence).

This chain uses TRBV28 with TRBJ2-5, with D possibly matching TRBD1 (6 bases). The ends were cut back, 6 bases at V and 2 bases at J, with 10 bases in the middle. This CDR3 is built from 13 residues. From germline, CDR1 is MDHEN and CDR2 SYDVKM. CDR3: CASRTGPQETQYF. The CDR3 DNA reads as TGTGCCAGCAGGACAGGTCCTCAAGAGACCCAGTACTTC. The full variable domain, in which reference TRBV28 and TRBJ2-5 provide the parts outside the CDR3, is DVKVTQSSRYLVKRTGEKVFLECVQDMDHENMFWYRQDPGLGLRLIYFSYDVKMKEKGDIPEGYSVSREKKERFSLILESASTNQTSMYLCASRTGPQETQYFGPGTRLLVL.

The CDR3 protein is CASRLAGRGNTGELFF. CDR3 DNA sequence: TGCGCCAGCAGGCTCGCCGGCAGGGGGAACACCGGGGAGCTGTTTTTT. The genes are TRBV5-1 and TRBJ2-2; a possible D gene is TRBD1 (6 bases). There are 16 residues in the CDR3. V lost 5 bases and J 1 base, leaving 15 bases between the germline ends. CDR1 is SGHRS, CDR2 YFSETQ, per germline.

The rearrangement links TRBV5-1 to TRBJ2-3, with 11 bases aligning to TRBD2. Losses at the gene ends were 7 bases for V and 0 bases for J; bases not matched to a gene: 1. This CDR3 is built from 14 residues. CDR1 and CDR2 (germline): SGHRS, YFSETQ. The CDR3, as DNA: TGCGCCAGCCGACTAGCGGGGAGCACAGATACGCAGTATTTT. Its translation is CASRLAGSTDTQYF.

J is TRBJ2-7 and V is TRBV10-2; D may be TRBD1 (6 bases). This CDR3 has 13 amino acids. The V gene lost 6 bases and the J gene lost 1 base, with 10 bases spanning the gap. Germline V gene data show CDR1 as WSHSY and CDR2 as SAAADI. The CDR3 region is CASRDQGSYEQYF. DNA for the CDR3: TGCGCCAGCAGAGATCAGGGGTCCTACGAGCAGTACTTC.

This clone was picked up one time. The chain combines TRBV5-1 with TRBJ1-1, with 10 bases that match TRBD1. Germline CDR1 SGHRS, CDR2 YFSETQ. The V and J ends lost 4 bases and 1 base, in that order; junction bases with no gene match: 10. This CDR3 comprises 17 residues. The CDR3: CASSGGTGDPTNTEAFF. Written as DNA, the CDR3 is TGCGCCAGCAGCGGGGGGACAGGGGATCCTACGAACACTGAAGCTTTCTTT.

This clone was counted a few times. The rearrangement links TRBV5-6 to TRBJ1-2; 8 bases are shared with TRBD1. The CDR3 runs to 14 residues. Germline V gives CDR1 SGHDT, CDR2 YYEEEE. After removal of 0 bases from V and 3 bases from J, the junction contained 1 base not matched to a gene. CDR3 in amino acids: CASSLGTGHYGYTF. DNA for the CDR3: TGTGCCAGCAGCTTGGGGACAGGGCACTATGGCTACACCTTC. Supplemented by reference TRBV5-6 and TRBJ1-2, the full variable domain reads DAGVTQSPTHLIKTRGQQVTLRCSPKSGHDTVSWYQQALGQGPQFIFQYYEEEERQRGNFPDRFSGHQFPNYSSELNVNALLLGDSALYLCASSLGTGHYGYTFGSGTRLTVV.

This rearrangement joins TRBV7-9 to TRBJ2-4; no clear D gene. Trimming cost V 0 bases and J 0 bases, with 18 bases left between them. There are 19 residues in the CDR3. The germline V gene has CDR1 SEHNR and CDR2 FQNEAQ (reference sequence). CDR3 nucleotides: TGTGCCAGCAGCTTAGCGGGCCCCCTGTTGAACTTAGCCAAAAACATTCAGTACTTC. Residues: CASSLAGPLLNLAKNIQYF.

This sequence joins TRBV29-1 and TRBJ1-2; 7 nucleotides agree with TRBD1. The length of the CDR3 is 13 residues. Losses at the gene ends were 4 bases for V and 4 bases for J; bases not matched to a gene: 6. Germline assignment: CDR1 SQVTM and CDR2 ANQGSEA. In DNA form, the CDR3 reads TGCAGCGTTGTAAGGGGGCAGGGCTATGGCTACACCTTC. Residues: CSVVRGQGYGYTF.